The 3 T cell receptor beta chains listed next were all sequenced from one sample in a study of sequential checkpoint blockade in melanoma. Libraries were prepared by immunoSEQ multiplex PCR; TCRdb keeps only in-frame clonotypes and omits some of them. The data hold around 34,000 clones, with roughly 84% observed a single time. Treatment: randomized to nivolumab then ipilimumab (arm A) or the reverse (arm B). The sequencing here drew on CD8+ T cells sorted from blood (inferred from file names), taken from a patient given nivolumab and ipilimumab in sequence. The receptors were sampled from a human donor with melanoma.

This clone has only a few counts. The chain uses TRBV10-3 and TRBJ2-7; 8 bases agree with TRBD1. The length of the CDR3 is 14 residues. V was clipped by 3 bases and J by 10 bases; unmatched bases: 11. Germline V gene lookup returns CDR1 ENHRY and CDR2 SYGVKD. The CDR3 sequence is CAISDARQGIDQYF. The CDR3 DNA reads TGTGCCATCAGTGATGCGAGACAGGGGATTGATCAGTACTTC.

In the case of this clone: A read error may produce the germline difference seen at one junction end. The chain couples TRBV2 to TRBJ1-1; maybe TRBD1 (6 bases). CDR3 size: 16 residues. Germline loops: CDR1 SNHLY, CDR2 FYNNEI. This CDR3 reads CASSWEQGGLKTEAFF. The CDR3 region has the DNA TGTGCCAGCAGCTGGGAACAGGGTGGATTGAAGACTGAAGCTTTCTTT.

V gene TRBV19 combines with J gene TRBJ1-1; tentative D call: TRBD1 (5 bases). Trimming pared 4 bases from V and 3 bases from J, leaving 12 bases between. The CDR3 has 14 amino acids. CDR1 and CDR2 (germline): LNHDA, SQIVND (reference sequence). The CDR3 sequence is CASSTTGGDTEAFF. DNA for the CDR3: TGTGCCAGTAGTACCACAGGTGGGGACACTGAAGCTTTCTTT.